Sequencing of this T cell receptor (beta chain) was carried out in a study of shared clonotypes between healthy human individuals. Across the study: The composition of the donors was a couple of women and a few men aged 18 to 49.

Scientists sequenced DNA from unsorted PBMC on ten immunoSEQ deep assay plates. TCRdb's copy holds only in-frame clones and misses some; the assay was immunoSEQ multiplex PCR. The table lists about 470,000 clones, 70% to 80% of them singletons. Unmatched junction bases numbered 6, after V lost 1 base and J lost 8 bases. Per the germline V gene, CDR1 is SEHNR and CDR2 is FQNEAQ (reference sequence). This CDR3 region has 14 residues. There are many counts of this clone. This TCR was recovered from a woman aged 40 to 50 in good health. Some clones in this sample may be carry-over from other donors' samples. The sample taken for sequencing was PBMCs. This rearrangement joins TRBV7-9 to TRBJ2-3, with 7 bases that match TRBD2. The CDR3 is CASSLERDGVTQYF. For the CDR3, the DNA is TGTGCCAGCAGCTTAGAGCGGGATGGTGTTACGCAGTATTTT.